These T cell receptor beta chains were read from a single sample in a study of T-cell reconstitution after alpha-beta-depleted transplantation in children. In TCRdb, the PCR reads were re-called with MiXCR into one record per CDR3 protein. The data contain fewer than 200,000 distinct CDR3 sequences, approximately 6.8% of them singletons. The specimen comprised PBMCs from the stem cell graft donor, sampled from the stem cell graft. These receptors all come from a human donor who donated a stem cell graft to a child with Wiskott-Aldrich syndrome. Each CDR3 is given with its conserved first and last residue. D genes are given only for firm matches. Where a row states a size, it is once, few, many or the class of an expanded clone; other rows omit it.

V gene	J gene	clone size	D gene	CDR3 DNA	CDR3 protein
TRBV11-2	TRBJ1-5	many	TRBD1	TGTGCCAGCAGCTCTGGACAGGGGGGCAATCAGCCCCAGCATTTT	CASSSGQGGNQPQHF
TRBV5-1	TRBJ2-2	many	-	TGCGCCAGCAGAGAAACCGGGGAGCTGTTTTTT	CASRETGELFF
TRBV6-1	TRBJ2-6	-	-	TGTGCCAGCAGAACACACGGGGCTGGGGCCAACGTCCTGACTTTC	CASRTHGAGANVLTF
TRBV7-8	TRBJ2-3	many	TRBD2	TGTGCCAGCAGCTTAGGACTAGCGGACACAGATACGCAGTATTTT	CASSLGLADTDTQYF
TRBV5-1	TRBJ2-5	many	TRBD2	TGCGCCAGCAAGTTAGGGACTAGAGGAGGGGAGACCCAGTACTTC	CASKLGTRGGETQYF
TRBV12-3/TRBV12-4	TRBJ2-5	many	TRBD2	TGTGCCAGCAGTCCTCCTAGCGGGGTACAAGAGACCCAGTACTTC	CASSPPSGVQETQYF
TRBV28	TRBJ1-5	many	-	TGTGCCAGCAGTTTAAGAGGCAGCTTTAATCAGCCCCAGCATTTT	CASSLRGSFNQPQHF
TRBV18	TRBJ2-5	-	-	TGTGCCAGCTCCCCCCCACCGAGACAGATACAAGAGACCCAGTACTTC	CASSPPPRQIQETQYF
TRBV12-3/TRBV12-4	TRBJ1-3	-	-	TGTGCCAGCAGTTTAGCTATAGGAGACTCTGGAAACACCATATATTTT	CASSLAIGDSGNTIYF
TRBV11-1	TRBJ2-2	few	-	TGTGCCAGCAGCTTATGGGCGGGGGCGGACACCGGGGACCTGTTTTTT	CASSLWAGADTGDLFF
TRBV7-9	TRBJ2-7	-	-	TGTGCCAGCAGCTTAGGCCCCCACGGGCAGTACTTC	CASSLGPHGQYF
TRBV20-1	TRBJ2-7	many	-	TGCAGTGCTAGCCCCCCGAGGCACGACGACGAGCAGTACTTC	CSASPPRHDDEQYF
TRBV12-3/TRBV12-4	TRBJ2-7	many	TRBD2	TGTGCCAGCAGTTTACGGGGGGATAGCGGGATCAACTACGAGCAGTACTTC	CASSLRGDSGINYEQYF
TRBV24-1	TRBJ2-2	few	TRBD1	TGTGCCACCAGCGACAGGGGGATTTTACCAACCGGGGAGCTGTTTTTT	CATSDRGILPTGELFF
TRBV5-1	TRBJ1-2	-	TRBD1	TGCGCCAGCAGCTTGGGGGACAGCTATGGCTACACCTTC	CASSLGDSYGYTF
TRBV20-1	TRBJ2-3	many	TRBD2	TGCAGTGCGAGCGGGGGGGCCCCAGATACGCAGTATTTT	CSASGGAPDTQYF
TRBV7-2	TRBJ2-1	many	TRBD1	TGTGCCAGCAGCTTGTCACAGGGGGGTTTCAATGAGCAGTTCTTC	CASSLSQGGFNEQFF
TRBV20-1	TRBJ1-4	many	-	TGCAGTGCTACAAACAGGGCCCACCGGGGAAAACTGTTTTTT	CSATNRAHRGKLFF
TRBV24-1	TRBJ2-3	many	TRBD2	TGTGCCACCAGTGACCCCGGACTAGCGGCCCAGTATTTT	CATSDPGLAAQYF
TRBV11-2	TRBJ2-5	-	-	TGTGCCAGCAGCTTAGAAGGGTGGGGCAACTTACAAGAGACCCAGTACTTC	CASSLEGWGNLQETQYF
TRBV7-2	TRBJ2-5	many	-	TGTGCCAGCAGCTTAGCGCCGGGCCAAGAGACCCAGTACTTC	CASSLAPGQETQYF
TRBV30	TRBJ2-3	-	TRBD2	TGTGCCGGGCACCGGGGACTACGCCTCCTGGGGACAGATACGCAGTATTTT	CAGHRGLRLLGTDTQYF
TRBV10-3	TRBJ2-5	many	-	TGTGCCACCGGGGACGGAGAGACCCAGTACTTC	CATGDGETQYF
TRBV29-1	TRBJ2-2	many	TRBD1	TGCAGCGTTGGGGTCGGGACAGGGATTTTGATCGGGGAGCTGTTTTTT	CSVGVGTGILIGELFF
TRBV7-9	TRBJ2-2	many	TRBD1	TGTGCCAGCAGCTTCGACAGGGTTTACGGGGAGCTGTTTTTT	CASSFDRVYGELFF
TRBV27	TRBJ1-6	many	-	TGTGCCAGCAGTTTGGACTCGGCCAAGAGGGGCTATAATTCACCCCTCCACTTT	CASSLDSAKRGYNSPLHF
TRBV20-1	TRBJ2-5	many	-	TGCAGTGCTAACCCGGGGGCCCTCGAGGCCCAGTACTTC	CSANPGALEAQYF
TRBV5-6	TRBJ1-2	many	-	TGTGCCAGCAGCTACATCAAACAAAGTCTTTATGGCTACACCTTC	CASSYIKQSLYGYTF